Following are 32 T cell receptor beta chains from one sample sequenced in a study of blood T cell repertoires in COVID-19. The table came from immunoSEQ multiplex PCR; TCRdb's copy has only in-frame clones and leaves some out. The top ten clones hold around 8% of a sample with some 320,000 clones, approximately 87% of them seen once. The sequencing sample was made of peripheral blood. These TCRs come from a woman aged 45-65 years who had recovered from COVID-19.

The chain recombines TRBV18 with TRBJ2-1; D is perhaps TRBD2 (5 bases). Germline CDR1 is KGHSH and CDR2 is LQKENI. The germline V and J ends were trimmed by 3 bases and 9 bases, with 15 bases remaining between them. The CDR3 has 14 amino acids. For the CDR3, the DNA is TGTGCCAGCTCACCTTATACGGCGGGTTTTGAGCAGTTCTTC. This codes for CASSPYTAGFEQFF.

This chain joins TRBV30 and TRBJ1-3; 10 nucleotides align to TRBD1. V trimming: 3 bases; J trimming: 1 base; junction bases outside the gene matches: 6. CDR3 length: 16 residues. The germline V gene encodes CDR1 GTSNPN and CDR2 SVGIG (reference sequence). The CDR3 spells CAWRAGTGVSGNTIYF. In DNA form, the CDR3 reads TGTGCCTGGAGGGCCGGGACAGGGGTTTCTGGAAACACCATATATTTT.

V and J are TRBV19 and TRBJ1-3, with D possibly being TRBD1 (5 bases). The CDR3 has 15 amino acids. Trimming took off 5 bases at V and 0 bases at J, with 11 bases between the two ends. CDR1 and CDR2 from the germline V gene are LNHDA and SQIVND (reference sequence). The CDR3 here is CASSLKGNSGNTIYF. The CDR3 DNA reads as TGTGCCAGTAGTCTTAAGGGGAACTCTGGAAACACCATATATTTT.

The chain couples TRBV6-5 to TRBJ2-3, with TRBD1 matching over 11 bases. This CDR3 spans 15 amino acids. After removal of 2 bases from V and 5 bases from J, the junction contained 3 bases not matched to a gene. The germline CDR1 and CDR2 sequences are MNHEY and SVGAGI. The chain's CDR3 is CASSYPDRGRDTQYF. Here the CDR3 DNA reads TGTGCCAGCAGTTACCCGGACAGGGGGCGAGATACGCAGTATTTT.

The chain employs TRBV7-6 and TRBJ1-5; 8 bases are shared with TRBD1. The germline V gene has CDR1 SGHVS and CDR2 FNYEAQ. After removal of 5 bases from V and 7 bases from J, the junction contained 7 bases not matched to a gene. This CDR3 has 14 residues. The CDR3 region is CASSEGQASQPQHF. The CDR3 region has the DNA TGTGCCAGCAGCGAGGGACAGGCCAGCCAGCCCCAGCATTTT.

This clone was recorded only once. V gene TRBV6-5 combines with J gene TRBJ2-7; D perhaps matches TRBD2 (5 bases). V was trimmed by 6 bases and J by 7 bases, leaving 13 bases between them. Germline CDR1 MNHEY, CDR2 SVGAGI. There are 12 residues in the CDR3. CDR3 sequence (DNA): TGTGCCAGCAGCGCCCTAGCTTGGGAGCAGTACTTC. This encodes CASSALAWEQYF.

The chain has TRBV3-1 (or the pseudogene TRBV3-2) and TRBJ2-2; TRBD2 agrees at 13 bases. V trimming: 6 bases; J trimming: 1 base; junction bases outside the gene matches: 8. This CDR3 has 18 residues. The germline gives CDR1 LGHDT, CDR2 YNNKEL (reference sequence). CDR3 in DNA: TGTGCCAGCAGTCAACCGGGACTAGCGGGGTTGAACACCGGGGAGCTGTTTTTT. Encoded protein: CASSQPGLAGLNTGELFF.

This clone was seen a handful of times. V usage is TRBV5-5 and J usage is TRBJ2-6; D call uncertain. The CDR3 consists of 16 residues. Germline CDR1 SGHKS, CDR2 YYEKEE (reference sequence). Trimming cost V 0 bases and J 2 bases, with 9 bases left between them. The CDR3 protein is CASSLAVVAGANVLTF. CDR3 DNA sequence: TGTGCCAGCAGCTTGGCGGTGGTGGCTGGGGCCAACGTCCTGACTTTC.

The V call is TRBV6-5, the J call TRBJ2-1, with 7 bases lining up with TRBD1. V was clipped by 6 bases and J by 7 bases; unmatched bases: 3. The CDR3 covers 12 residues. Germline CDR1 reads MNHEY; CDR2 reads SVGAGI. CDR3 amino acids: CASSDRANEQFF. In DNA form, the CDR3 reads TGTGCCAGCAGCGACAGGGCAAATGAGCAGTTCTTC.

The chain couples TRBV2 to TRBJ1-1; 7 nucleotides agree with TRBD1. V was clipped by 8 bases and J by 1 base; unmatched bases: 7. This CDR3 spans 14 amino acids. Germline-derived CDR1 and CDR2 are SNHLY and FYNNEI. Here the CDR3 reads CASGAGQRNTEAFF. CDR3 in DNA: TGTGCCAGCGGCGCGGGACAGAGGAACACTGAAGCTTTCTTT.

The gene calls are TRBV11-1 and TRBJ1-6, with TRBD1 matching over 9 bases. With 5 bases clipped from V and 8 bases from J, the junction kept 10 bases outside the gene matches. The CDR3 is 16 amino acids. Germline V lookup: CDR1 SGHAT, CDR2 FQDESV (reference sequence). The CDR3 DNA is TGTGCCAGCAGCCCAACTCCGGGACAGGGAGATTCACCCCTCCACTTT. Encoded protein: CASSPTPGQGDSPLHF.

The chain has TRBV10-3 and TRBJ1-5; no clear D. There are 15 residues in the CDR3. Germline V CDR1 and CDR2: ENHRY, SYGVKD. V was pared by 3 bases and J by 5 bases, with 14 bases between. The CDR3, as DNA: TGTGCCATCAGTGAATCCCTGCTAAGTGATCAGCCCCAGCATTTT. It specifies CAISESLLSDQPQHF.

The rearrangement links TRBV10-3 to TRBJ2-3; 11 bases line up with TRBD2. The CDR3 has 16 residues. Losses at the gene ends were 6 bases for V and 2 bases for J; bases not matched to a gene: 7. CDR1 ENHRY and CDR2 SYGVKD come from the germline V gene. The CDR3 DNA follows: TGTGCCATCAGAGCGGGGACTAGCGGTAACACAGATACGCAGTATTTT. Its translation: CAIRAGTSGNTDTQYF.

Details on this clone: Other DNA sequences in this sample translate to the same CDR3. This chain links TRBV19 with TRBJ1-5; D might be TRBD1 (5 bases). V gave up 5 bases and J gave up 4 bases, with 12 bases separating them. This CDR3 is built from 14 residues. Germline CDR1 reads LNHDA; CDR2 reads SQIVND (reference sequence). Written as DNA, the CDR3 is TGTGCCAGTAGTCCCCGACAGTCAAATCAGCCCCAGCATTTT. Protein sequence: CASSPRQSNQPQHF.

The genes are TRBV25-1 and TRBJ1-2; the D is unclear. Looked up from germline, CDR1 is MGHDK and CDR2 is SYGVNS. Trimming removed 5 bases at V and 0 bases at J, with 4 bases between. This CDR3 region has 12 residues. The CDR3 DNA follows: TGTGCCAGCAGTCAGGCTAACTATGGCTACACCTTC. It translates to CASSQANYGYTF.

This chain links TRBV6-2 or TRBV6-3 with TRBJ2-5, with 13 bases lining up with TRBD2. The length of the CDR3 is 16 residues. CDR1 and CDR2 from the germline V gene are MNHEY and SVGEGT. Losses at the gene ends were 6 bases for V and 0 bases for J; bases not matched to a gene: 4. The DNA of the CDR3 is TGTGCCAGCAGCCGAGGACTAGCGGGAGACCAAGAGACCCAGTACTTC. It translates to CASSRGLAGDQETQYF.

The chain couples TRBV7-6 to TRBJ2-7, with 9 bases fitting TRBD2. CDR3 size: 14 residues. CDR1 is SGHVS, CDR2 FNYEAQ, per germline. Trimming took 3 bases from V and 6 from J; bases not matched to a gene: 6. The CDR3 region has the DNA TGTGCCAGCAGCTTTAGCGGGAGTTTGAGCGAGCAGTACTTC. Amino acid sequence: CASSFSGSLSEQYF. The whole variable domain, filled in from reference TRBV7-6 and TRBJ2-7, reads GAGVSQSPRYKVTKRGQDVALRCDPISGHVSLYWYRQALGQGPEFLTYFNYEAQQDKSGLPNDRFSAERPEGSISTLTIQRTEQRDSAMYRCASSFSGSLSEQYFGPGTRLTVT.

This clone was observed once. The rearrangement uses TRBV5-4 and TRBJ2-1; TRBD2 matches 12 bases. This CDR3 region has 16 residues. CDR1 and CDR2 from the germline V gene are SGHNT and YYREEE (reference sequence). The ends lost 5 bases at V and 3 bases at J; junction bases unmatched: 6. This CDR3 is CASRATSGSLYNEQFF. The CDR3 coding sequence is TGTGCCAGCAGGGCGACTAGCGGGAGTCTCTACAATGAGCAGTTCTTC. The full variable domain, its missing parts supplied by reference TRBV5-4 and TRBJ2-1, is ETGVTQSPTHLIKTRGQQVTLRCSSQSGHNTVSWYQQALGQGPQFIFQYYREEENGRGNFPPRFSGLQFPNYSSELNVNALELDDSALYLCASRATSGSLYNEQFFGPGTRLTVL.

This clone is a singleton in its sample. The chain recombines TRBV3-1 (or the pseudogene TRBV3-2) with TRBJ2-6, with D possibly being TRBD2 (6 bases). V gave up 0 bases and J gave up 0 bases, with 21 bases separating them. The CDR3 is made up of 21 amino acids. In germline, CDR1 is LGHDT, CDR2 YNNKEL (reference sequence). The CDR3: CASSQDPAAGPRYSGANVLTF. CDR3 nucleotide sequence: TGTGCCAGCAGCCAAGATCCTGCGGCGGGACCAAGATACTCTGGGGCCAACGTCCTGACTTTC.

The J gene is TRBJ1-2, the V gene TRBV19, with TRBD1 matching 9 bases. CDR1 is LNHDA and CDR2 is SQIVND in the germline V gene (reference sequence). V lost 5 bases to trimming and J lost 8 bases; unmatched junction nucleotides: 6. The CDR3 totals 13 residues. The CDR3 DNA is TGTGCCAGTAGTTCACAGGGGGCAAAAGGCTACACCTTC. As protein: CASSSQGAKGYTF.

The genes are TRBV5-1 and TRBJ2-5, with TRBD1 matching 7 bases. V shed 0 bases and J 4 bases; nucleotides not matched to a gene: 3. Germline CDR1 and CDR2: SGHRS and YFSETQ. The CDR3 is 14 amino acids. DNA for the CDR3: TGCGCCAGCAGCTTGGGGGCAGGGGGAGAGACCCAGTACTTC. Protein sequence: CASSLGAGGETQYF.

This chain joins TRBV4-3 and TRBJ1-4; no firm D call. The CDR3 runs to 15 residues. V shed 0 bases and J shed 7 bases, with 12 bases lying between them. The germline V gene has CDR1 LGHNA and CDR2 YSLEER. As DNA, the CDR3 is TGCGCCAGCAGCCAAGAATGGTGGGGAGGTGAAAAACTGTTTTTT. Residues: CASSQEWWGGEKLFF.

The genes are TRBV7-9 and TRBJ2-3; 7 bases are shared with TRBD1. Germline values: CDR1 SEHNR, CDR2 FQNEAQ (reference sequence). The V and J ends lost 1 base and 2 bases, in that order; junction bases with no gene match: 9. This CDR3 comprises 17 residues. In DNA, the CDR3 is TGTGCCAGCAGCTTAGTCGCCGGGACAGATTTCACAGATACGCAGTATTTT. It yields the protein CASSLVAGTDFTDTQYF.

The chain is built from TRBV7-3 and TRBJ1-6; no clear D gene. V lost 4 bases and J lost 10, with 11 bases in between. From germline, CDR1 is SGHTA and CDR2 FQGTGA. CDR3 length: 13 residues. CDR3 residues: CASSYTEGSPLHF. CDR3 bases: TGTGCCAGCAGCTACACGGAGGGCTCACCCCTCCACTTT.

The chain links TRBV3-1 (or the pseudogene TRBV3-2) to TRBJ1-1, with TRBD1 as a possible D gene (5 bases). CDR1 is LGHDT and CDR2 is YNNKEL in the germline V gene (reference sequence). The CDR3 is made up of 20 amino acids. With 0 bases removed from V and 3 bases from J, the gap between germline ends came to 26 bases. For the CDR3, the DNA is TGTGCCAGCAGCCAAGACGCCGCGGGAGCCCAGGACACGAACGACACTGAAGCTTTCTTT. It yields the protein CASSQDAAGAQDTNDTEAFF.

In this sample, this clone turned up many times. CDR3 bases: TGTGCCAGCAGCAGAGCGGGAGTAGGTTACGAGCAGTACTTC. This encodes CASSRAGVGYEQYF. The chain has TRBV27 and TRBJ2-7; 8 nucleotides agree with TRBD2. V lost 6 bases to trimming and J lost 4 bases; unmatched junction nucleotides: 8. CDR1 and CDR2 (germline): MNHEY, SMNVEV (reference sequence). The CDR3 sequence is 14 residues long.

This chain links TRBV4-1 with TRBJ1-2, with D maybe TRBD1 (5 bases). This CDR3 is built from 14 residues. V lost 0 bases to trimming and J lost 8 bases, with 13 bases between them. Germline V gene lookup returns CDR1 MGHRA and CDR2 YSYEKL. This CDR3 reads CASSQEGLGKGYTF. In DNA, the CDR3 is TGCGCCAGCAGCCAAGAGGGGCTAGGGAAGGGCTACACCTTC.

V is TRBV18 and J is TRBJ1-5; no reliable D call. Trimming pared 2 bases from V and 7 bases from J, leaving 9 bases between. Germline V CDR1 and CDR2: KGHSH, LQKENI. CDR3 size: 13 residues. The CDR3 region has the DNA TGTGCCAGCTCACCAGAGTTTTCCCAGCCCCAGCATTTT. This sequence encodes CASSPEFSQPQHF. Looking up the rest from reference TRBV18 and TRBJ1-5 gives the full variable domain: NAGVMQNPRHLVRRRGQEARLRCSPMKGHSHVYWYRQLPEEGLKFMVYLQKENIIDESGMPKERFSAEFPKEGPSILRIQQVVRGDSAAYFCASSPEFSQPQHFGDGTRLSIL.

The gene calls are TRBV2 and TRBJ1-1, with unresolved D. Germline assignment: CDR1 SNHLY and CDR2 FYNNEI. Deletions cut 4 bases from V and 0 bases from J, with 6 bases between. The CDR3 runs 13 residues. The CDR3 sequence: CASSGTLNTEAFF. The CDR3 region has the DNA TGTGCCAGCAGTGGTACATTGAACACTGAAGCTTTCTTT.

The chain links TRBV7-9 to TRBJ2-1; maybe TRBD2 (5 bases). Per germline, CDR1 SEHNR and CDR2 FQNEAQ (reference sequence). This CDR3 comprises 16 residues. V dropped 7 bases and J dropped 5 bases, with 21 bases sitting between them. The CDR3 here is CASTIYRGSADNEQFF. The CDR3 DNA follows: TGTGCCAGCACCATCTATCGCGGTAGCGCAGACAATGAGCAGTTCTTC.

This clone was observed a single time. CDR3 coding DNA: TGTGCCACCAGTGAGTTAGCGGGGGTGCTGGGTGAGCAGTTCTTC. Translation gives CATSELAGVLGEQFF. The rearrangement links TRBV24-1 to TRBJ2-1; 9 positions agree with TRBD2. V lost 4 bases, J lost 9 bases, and 9 bases stayed unmatched. The CDR3 is 15 residues long. In germline, CDR1 is KGHDR, CDR2 SFDVKD.

CDR3 protein: CASSQQLRAYEQYF. CDR3 nucleotide sequence: TGCGCCAGCAGCCAACAGTTGCGGGCCTACGAGCAGTACTTC. The chain joins TRBV4-1 to TRBJ2-7, with a possible D match to TRBD2 (5 bases). The V and J ends lost 2 bases and 2 bases respectively, with 10 bases between them. Germline lookup yields CDR1 MGHRA and CDR2 YSYEKL. The CDR3 runs 14 residues.